This T cell receptor beta chain was sequenced for a study of blood T cell repertoires in COVID-19. Study overall: From the United States, Italy and Spain came samples of acute and convalescent COVID-19. T cells, B-cell-depleted T cells, or PBMCs supplied cDNA or gDNA.

The germline V gene encodes CDR1 ENHRY and CDR2 SYGVKD. The length of the CDR3 is 14 residues. V was shortened by 4 bases and J by 8 bases, with 12 bases between the two germline ends. In the original workflow: The assay estimated nucleated cells by amplifying reference gene primers. Generated by immunoSEQ multiplex PCR, the TCRdb table keeps only in-frame clones and is missing some. The V and J calls and the clone size are those of that table, but D and trimming were determined from the DNA. Found here are about 130,000 clones, about 86% of them singletons; the top ten hold around 4.1%. The V call is TRBV10-3, the J call TRBJ1-6; D is perhaps TRBD1 (5 bases). The TCR was taken from a woman aged 50 to 60 with acute or convalescent COVID-19. The source material was peripheral blood. DNA of the CDR3: TGTGCCATCAGTGGGAGAGACAGTGATTCACCCCTCCACTTT. Translated: CAISGRDSDSPLHF.